The T cell receptor beta chain under discussion was sequenced for a study of OX40 agonist ivuxolimab in advanced cancers. Study background: Recorded diagnoses for dose-escalation patients were hepatocellular carcinoma, melanoma, renal cell or head and neck cancer. Study outcomes and limitations: The antigen specificity of the peripheral T cells (those that were expanded) was not determined.

In the case of this clone: The antigen is unknown.

Autoimmune disease history or systemic immunosuppression was exclusionary. The assay was immunoSEQ multiplex PCR, and TCRdb's table has in-frame clones only and misses some. The sample has some 90,000 clones, roughly 93% seen once. This CDR3 spans 14 amino acids. Trimming stripped 3 bases from V and 4 bases from J, with 12 bases between. Germline CDR1 KGHSH, CDR2 LQKENI. Source: CD4+ or CD8+ T cells sorted from blood, taken in a trial of the OX40 agonist ivuxolimab. This TCR was sampled from an adult with an advanced solid tumor such as melanoma, head and neck, liver or kidney cancer. This rearrangement joins TRBV18 to TRBJ1-2; no firm D call. CDR3 loop: CASSPTTQLYGYTF. The CDR3 bases are TGTGCCAGCTCACCTACGACACAGCTCTATGGCTACACCTTC. The full variable domain, completed using reference TRBV18 and TRBJ1-2, is NAGVMQNPRHLVRRRGQEARLRCSPMKGHSHVYWYRQLPEEGLKFMVYLQKENIIDESGMPKERFSAEFPKEGPSILRIQQVVRGDSAAYFCASSPTTQLYGYTFGSGTRLTVV.